What follows are 20 T cell receptor beta chains derived from one specimen sequenced in a study of T cell responses to AZD1222 COVID-19 vaccine. TCRdb's table, derived via immunoSEQ multiplex PCR, lists solely in-frame clones and lacks some. This table has over 130,000 clones, 88% appearing once. The specimen was peripheral blood, collected 28 days after the second AZD1222 dose. These receptors all stem from an adult who received the AZD1222 COVID-19 vaccine.

This chain links TRBV7-2 with TRBJ2-3, with D possibly being TRBD2 (6 bases). The CDR3 contains 13 residues. V shed 6 bases and J shed 2 bases, with 9 bases lying between them. CDR1 is SGHTA, CDR2 FQGNSA, per germline. Here the CDR3 reads CASSWRATDTQYF. CDR3 bases: TGTGCCAGCAGTTGGAGGGCCACAGATACGCAGTATTTT.

The chain uses TRBV27 and TRBJ1-1; a weak D match, TRBD1 (5 bases). This CDR3 region has 20 residues. CDR1 is MNHEY, CDR2 SMNVEV, per germline (reference sequence). Trimming pared 7 bases from V and 1 base from J, leaving 31 bases between. The CDR3 bases are TGTGCCAGCAATGAGTTAAGGGGAGCAGTGACACCCGTGTCGAACACTGAAGCTTTCTTT. This translates into CASNELRGAVTPVSNTEAFF.

This chain uses TRBV10-1 with TRBJ2-7; TRBD2 aligns across 7 bases. With 0 bases clipped from V and 3 bases from J, the junction kept 2 bases outside the gene matches. Looked up from germline, CDR1 is WNHNN and CDR2 is SYGVQD (reference sequence). This CDR3 is built from 14 residues. In DNA, the CDR3 is TGCGCCAGCAGTGAGTCGGGGGGGAACTACGAGCAGTACTTC. It specifies CASSESGGNYEQYF.

This clone was seen a single time. The rearrangement links TRBV7-3 to TRBJ1-1, with D perhaps TRBD1 (6 bases). This CDR3 spans 13 amino acids. Per the germline V gene, CDR1 is SGHTA and CDR2 is FQGTGA. Trimming took off 6 bases at V and 6 bases at J, with 14 bases between the two ends. CDR3 nucleotides: TGTGCCAGCAGACGCGCCACAGGGTCTGAAGCTTTCTTT. Translating it yields CASRRATGSEAFF.

The V and J genes are TRBV7-9 and TRBJ2-5; TRBD2 is a possible D gene (5 bases). Germline loops: CDR1 SEHNR, CDR2 FQNEAQ (reference sequence). Trimming removed 4 bases at V and 5 bases at J, with 14 bases between. The CDR3 consists of 14 residues. The CDR3 protein is CASSSRPPGETQYF. The CDR3 DNA reads as TGTGCCAGCAGCTCACGGCCTCCGGGGGAGACCCAGTACTTC. Based on the CDR3 plus reference TRBV7-9 and TRBJ2-5, the full variable domain is DTGVSQNPRHKITKRGQNVTFRCDPISEHNRLYWYRQTLGQGPEFLTYFQNEAQLEKSRLLSDRFSAERPKGSFSTLEIQRTEQGDSAMYLCASSSRPPGETQYFGPGTRLLVL.

This clone has only one observation. V is TRBV15 and J is TRBJ1-2, with a weak D call TRBD1 (5 bases). V lost 4 bases and J lost 7, with 19 bases in between. This CDR3 has 15 residues. The germline gives CDR1 LNHNV, CDR2 YYDKDF (reference sequence). The CDR3 loop reads CATSMRSARVVGYTF. The CDR3 bases are TGTGCCACCAGCATGAGATCTGCCAGGGTGGTTGGCTACACCTTC. The whole variable domain, remainder taken from reference TRBV15 and TRBJ1-2, is DAMVIQNPRYQVTQFGKPVTLSCSQTLNHNVMYWYQQKSSQAPKLLFHYYDKDFNNEADTPDNFQSRRPNTSFCFLDIRSPGLGDTAMYLCATSMRSARVVGYTFGSGTRLTVV.

The V call is TRBV18, the J call TRBJ1-6; D is unresolved. The V gene lost 4 bases and the J gene lost 11 bases, with 9 bases spanning the gap. CDR3 length: 12 amino acids. Germline V CDR1 and CDR2: KGHSH, LQKENI. The CDR3 sequence: CASSRPQTPLHF. CDR3 sequence (DNA): TGTGCCAGCTCACGGCCTCAGACACCCCTCCACTTT.

The J gene is TRBJ1-6, the V gene TRBV18, with a weak D call TRBD1 (6 bases). Germline V gene sequence: CDR1 KGHSH, CDR2 LQKENI. Trimming cost V 5 bases and J 7 bases, with 15 bases left between them. The CDR3 has 15 residues. The CDR3 DNA reads TGTGCCAGCTCAAACGCCGCAGGGGACAATTCACCCCTCCACTTT. As protein: CASSNAAGDNSPLHF.

The chain uses TRBV28 and TRBJ1-4; TRBD1 might be the D (6 bases). The CDR3 runs to 17 residues. Germline values: CDR1 MDHEN, CDR2 SYDVKM. Trimming shortened V by 7 bases and J by 0 bases, and 18 bases separated the two germline ends. CDR3 nucleotide sequence: TGTGCCAGCACATCCCTCGGACAGACTCCAACTAATGAAAAACTGTTTTTT. Translation: CASTSLGQTPTNEKLFF.

On this clone: Other DNA variants within this sample encode the same CDR3. This chain uses TRBV6-5 with TRBJ2-7; maybe TRBD1 (5 bases). V was pared by 6 bases and J by 4 bases, with 13 bases between. The length of the CDR3 is 13 residues. The germline gives CDR1 MNHEY, CDR2 SVGAGI. The CDR3 is CASRGDRLYEQYF. In DNA, the CDR3 is TGTGCCAGCAGGGGTGACAGACTTTACGAGCAGTACTTC.

V usage is TRBV23-1 and J usage is TRBJ2-1; D is uncertain. TRBV23-1 is filed as an ORF, its function uncertain. The CDR3 is 18 amino acids. V was trimmed by 3 bases and J by 7 bases, leaving 25 bases between them. The CDR3 protein is CASSQAPIPIIQLNEQFF. In DNA form, the CDR3 reads TGCGCCAGCAGTCAGGCTCCCATCCCCATCATCCAACTTAATGAGCAGTTCTTC.

This clone was observed a few times. The chain joins TRBV19 to TRBJ1-1; D uncertain. CDR1 is LNHDA and CDR2 is SQIVND in the germline V gene (reference sequence). V was trimmed by 6 bases and J by 0 bases, leaving 14 bases between them. This CDR3 has 15 amino acids. The CDR3 protein is CASSTWEIVNTEAFF. CDR3 coding DNA: TGTGCCAGTAGCACTTGGGAGATCGTGAACACTGAAGCTTTCTTT.

This clone was seen once. The V gene is TRBV20-1, the J gene TRBJ1-3; D call uncertain. The CDR3 is 11 residues long. Germline assignment: CDR1 DFQATT and CDR2 SNEGSKA (reference sequence). The CDR3 sequence: CSLDSGNTIYF. CDR3 DNA: TGCAGCCTTGACTCTGGAAACACCATATATTTT.

The chain uses TRBV7-6 and TRBJ1-3; no clear D gene. This CDR3 has 12 residues. CDR1 and CDR2 (germline): SGHVS, FNYEAQ. Deletions cut 4 bases from V and 4 bases from J, with 5 bases between. The CDR3 DNA sequence: TGTGCCAGCAGCTCGACCGGAAACACCATATATTTT. Its translation: CASSSTGNTIYF.

The chain couples TRBV3-1 (or the pseudogene TRBV3-2) to TRBJ2-7, with D perhaps TRBD2 (6 bases). CDR3 length equals 17 residues. Germline V lookup: CDR1 LGHDT, CDR2 YNNKEL (reference sequence). The germline V and J ends were trimmed by 7 bases and 7 bases, with 29 bases remaining between them. The CDR3 spells CASTSNPRDPRDREQYF. The CDR3 nucleotides are TGTGCCAGCACCAGTAACCCGCGGGATCCCCGTGATAGGGAGCAGTACTTC.

The chain employs TRBV5-1 and TRBJ2-3; TRBD2 aligns across 7 bases. CDR1 and CDR2 (germline): SGHRS, YFSETQ. This CDR3 contains 15 residues. Trimming removed 2 bases from V and 3 bases from J; junction bases left unmatched: 6. CDR3 nucleotides: TGCGCCAGCAGCTTTGGACTAGAGGGAACAGATACGCAGTATTTT. Protein product: CASSFGLEGTDTQYF.

V usage is TRBV7-9 and J usage is TRBJ1-2, with TRBD1 identical over 7 bases. V lost 2 bases, J lost 6 bases, and 6 bases stayed unmatched. The CDR3 is 14 residues long. Germline CDR1 SEHNR, CDR2 FQNEAQ (reference sequence). The CDR3 here is CASSLQGETDGYTF. The CDR3 DNA reads TGTGCCAGCAGCTTACAGGGGGAGACCGATGGCTACACCTTC.

The chain recombines TRBV6-1 with TRBJ1-6; D possibly corresponds to TRBD1 (6 bases). The CDR3 loop spans 20 amino acids. V was clipped by 3 bases and J by 0 bases, with 21 bases between them. Germline lookup yields CDR1 MNHNS and CDR2 SASEGT. In nucleotides, the CDR3 is TGTGCCAGCAGTGAGACGACCGGGACATCACTGAGCTCCTATAATTCACCCCTCCACTTT. It yields the protein CASSETTGTSLSSYNSPLHF.

This sequence joins TRBV29-1 and TRBJ2-5; possible D gene TRBD2, 6 bases. V dropped 0 bases and J dropped 4 bases, with 12 bases sitting between them. This CDR3 is 14 amino acids long. Germline V lookup: CDR1 SQVTM, CDR2 ANQGSEA. The CDR3 region has the DNA TGCAGCGTTGAAGATCCGTGGGGAGGAGAGACCCAGTACTTC. As protein: CSVEDPWGGETQYF.

The chain employs TRBV5-1 and TRBJ1-2; 7 bases line up with TRBD1. Looked up from germline, CDR1 is SGHRS and CDR2 is YFSETQ. V shed 8 bases and J 3 bases; nucleotides not matched to a gene: 13. The CDR3 spans 15 residues. The CDR3 DNA is TGCGCCAGGGATCAGAATAAGGGACAGCACTATGGCTACACCTTC. Protein sequence: CARDQNKGQHYGYTF.